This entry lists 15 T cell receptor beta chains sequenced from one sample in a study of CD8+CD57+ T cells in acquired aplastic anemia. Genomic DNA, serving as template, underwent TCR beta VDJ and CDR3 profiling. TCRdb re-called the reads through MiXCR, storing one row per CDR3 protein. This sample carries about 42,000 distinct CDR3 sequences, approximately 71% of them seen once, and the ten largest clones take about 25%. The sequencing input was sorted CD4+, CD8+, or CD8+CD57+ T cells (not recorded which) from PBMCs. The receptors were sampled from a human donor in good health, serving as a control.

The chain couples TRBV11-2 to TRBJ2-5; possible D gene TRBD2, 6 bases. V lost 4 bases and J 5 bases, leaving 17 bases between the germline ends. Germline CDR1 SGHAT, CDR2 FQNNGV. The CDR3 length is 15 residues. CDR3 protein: CASSSIADKEETQYF. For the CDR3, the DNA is TGTGCCAGCAGCTCAATAGCGGACAAAGAGGAGACCCAGTACTTC.

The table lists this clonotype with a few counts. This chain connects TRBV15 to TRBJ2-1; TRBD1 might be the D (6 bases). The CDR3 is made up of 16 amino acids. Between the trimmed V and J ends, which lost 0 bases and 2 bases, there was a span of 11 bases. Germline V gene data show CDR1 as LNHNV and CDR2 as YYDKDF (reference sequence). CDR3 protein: CATSRDVYRAYNEQFF. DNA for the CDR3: TGTGCCACCAGCAGAGATGTGTACAGGGCCTACAATGAGCAGTTCTTC.

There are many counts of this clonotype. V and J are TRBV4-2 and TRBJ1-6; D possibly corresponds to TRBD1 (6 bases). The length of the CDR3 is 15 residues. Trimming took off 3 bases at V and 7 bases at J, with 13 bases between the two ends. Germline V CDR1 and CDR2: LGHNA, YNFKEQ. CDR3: CASSQDRNINSPLHF. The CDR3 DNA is TGTGCCAGCAGCCAGGACAGAAATATCAATTCACCCCTCCACTTT.

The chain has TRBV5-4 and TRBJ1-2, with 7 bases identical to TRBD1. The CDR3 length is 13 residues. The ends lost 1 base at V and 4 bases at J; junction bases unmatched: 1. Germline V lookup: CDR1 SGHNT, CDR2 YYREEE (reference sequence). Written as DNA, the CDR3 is TGTGCCAGCAGCTTGACAGGGGCCTATGGCTACACCTTC. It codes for CASSLTGAYGYTF.

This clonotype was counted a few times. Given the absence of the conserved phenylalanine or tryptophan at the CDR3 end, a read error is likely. Here the CDR3 DNA reads TGTGCCAGCAGCTTAGAGGGAGTTAACACCGAAGCTTTCCTT. Its translation is CASSLEGVNTEAFL. The chain uses TRBV7-8 and TRBJ1-1, with no clear D. CDR1 is SGHVS and CDR2 is FQNEAQ in the germline V gene. The length of the CDR3 is 14 residues.

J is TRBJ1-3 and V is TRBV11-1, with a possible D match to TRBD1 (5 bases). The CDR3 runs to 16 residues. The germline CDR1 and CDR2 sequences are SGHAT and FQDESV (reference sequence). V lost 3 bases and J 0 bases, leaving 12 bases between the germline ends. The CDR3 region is CASSLVTGTSGNTIYF. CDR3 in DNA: TGTGCCAGCAGCTTGGTCACAGGAACCTCTGGAAACACCATATATTTT.

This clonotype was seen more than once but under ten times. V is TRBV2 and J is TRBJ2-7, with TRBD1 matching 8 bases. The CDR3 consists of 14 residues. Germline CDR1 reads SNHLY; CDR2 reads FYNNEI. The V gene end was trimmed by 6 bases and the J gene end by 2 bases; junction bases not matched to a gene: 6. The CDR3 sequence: CASREPGQAYEQYV. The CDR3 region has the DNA TGTGCCAGCAGGGAACCGGGACAGGCCTACGAGCAGTACGTC.

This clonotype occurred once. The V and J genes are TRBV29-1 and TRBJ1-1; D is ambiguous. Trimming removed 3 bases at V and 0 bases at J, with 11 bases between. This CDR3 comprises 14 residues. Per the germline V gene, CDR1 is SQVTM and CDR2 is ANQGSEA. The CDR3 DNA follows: TGCAGCGTTGATGTTGGGAGGATGAACACTGAAGCTTTCTTT. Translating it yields CSVDVGRMNTEAFF.

Here the CDR3 DNA reads TGTGCCAGCAGGCCAAGGACAGGGAGCAATCAGCCCCAGCATTTT. It specifies CASRPRTGSNQPQHF. The rearrangement uses TRBV2 and TRBJ1-5, with 8 bases lining up with TRBD1. The junction had 5 bases not matched to a gene; V was cut back by 6 bases and J by 1 base. Per the germline V gene, CDR1 is SNHLY and CDR2 is FYNNEI. The CDR3 spans 15 residues.

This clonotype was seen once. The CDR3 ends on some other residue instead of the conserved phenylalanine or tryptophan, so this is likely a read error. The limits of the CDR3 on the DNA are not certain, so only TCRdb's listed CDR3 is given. CDR3 in amino acids: CASSLVSS. J is TRBJ2-1 and V is TRBV7-2. Germline V gives CDR1 SGHTA, CDR2 FQGNSA. The CDR3 spans 8 residues, counting both ends.

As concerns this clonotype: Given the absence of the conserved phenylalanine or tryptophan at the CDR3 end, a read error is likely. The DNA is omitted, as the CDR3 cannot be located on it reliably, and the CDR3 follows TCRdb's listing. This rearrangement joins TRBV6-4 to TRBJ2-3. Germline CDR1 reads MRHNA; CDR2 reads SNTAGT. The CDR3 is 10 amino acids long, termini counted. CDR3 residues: CASSDASTAL.

CDR3: CSVEDRWTGNTEAFF. The CDR3 DNA sequence: TGCAGCGTTGAAGATCGTTGGACGGGGAACACTGAAGCTTTCTTT. V is TRBV29-1 and J is TRBJ1-1; D not certain. CDR3 length: 15 residues. Per germline, CDR1 SQVTM and CDR2 ANQGSEA. V was clipped by 0 bases and J by 1 base, with 12 bases between them.

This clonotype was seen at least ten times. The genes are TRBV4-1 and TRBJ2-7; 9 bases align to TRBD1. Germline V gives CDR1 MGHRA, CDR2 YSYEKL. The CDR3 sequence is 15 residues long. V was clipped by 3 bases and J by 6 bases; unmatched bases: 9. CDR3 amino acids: CASSQGGTGLFEQYF. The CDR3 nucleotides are TGCGCCAGCAGCCAGGGCGGGACAGGGCTGTTCGAGCAGTACTTC.

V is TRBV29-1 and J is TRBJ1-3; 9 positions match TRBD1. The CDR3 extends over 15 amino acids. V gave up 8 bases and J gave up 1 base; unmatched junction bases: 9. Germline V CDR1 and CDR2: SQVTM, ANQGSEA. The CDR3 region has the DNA TGCAGCACCCTCGACAGGGGGGCGTCTGGAAACACCATATATTTT. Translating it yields CSTLDRGASGNTIYF.

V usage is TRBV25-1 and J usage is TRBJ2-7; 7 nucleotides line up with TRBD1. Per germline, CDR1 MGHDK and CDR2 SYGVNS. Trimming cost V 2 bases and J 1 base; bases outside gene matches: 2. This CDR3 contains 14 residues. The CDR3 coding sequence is TGTGCCAGCAGTGAAACGGGACAGTCCTACGAGCAGTACTTC. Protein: CASSETGQSYEQYF.